The present T cell receptor beta chain was sequenced within a study of cytomegalovirus exposure and HLA in healthy donors. Study-level results: TCR beta chains associated with HLA were, in a later analysis, more clonally expanded than equally common others.

The PCR was carried out with 60 Vbeta primers and 13 Jbeta primers. Data came from immunoSEQ multiplex PCR; TCRdb stores just in-frame clones and leaves some out. The table records 150,000 to 160,000 clones, 70% to 85% of them present only once. While unrecorded immune exposures were likely, the donors were nominally healthy when sampled. Concerning this clone itself: What it binds is not known.

CDR3 length: 16 amino acids. Unmatched junction bases numbered 12, after V lost 11 bases and J lost 3 bases. Germline V lookup: CDR1 SGHAT, CDR2 FQNNGV. This chain connects TRBV11-2 to TRBJ2-3; TRBD2 agrees at 12 bases. The sequencing sample was made of PBMCs. This clonotype originated in a woman in her 50s in good health and CMV-seropositive. The CDR3 spells CASRLAGASLTDTQYF. In DNA form, the CDR3 reads TGTGCCTCCCGACTAGCGGGGGCCTCTCTGACAGATACGCAGTATTTT. Supplemented by reference TRBV11-2 and TRBJ2-3, the full variable domain reads EAGVAQSPRYKIIEKRQSVAFWCNPISGHATLYWYQQILGQGPKLLIQFQNNGVVDDSQLPKDRFSAERLKGVDSTLKIQPAKLEDSAVYLCASRLAGASLTDTQYFGPGTRLTVL.